Each of the 32 T cell receptor beta chains below was sequenced from the same sample in a study of T cell responses to AZD1222 COVID-19 vaccine (dated by TCRdb to the early 2020s). The receptor library was made with the immunoSEQ multiplex PCR assay. TCRdb re-hosts the immuneACCESS table, in-frame sequences only. Its copies lack some clones; in the studies checked, an unresolved V gene accounts for under half of them, and the cause for the rest is not known. Within this sample are 90,000 to 150,000 clones, with around 83% of them counted one time only. The ten largest account for roughly 3.1% of the sample. The time point label, as the study defines it: about 28 days (+/-7) after the second vaccine dose. The sequenced sample was peripheral blood, obtained 28 days after the second AZD1222 dose. Source of these receptors: an adult who received the AZD1222 COVID-19 vaccine.

V gene TRBV7-9 combines with J gene TRBJ1-5; D unresolved. Deletions cut 3 bases from V and 7 bases from J, with 7 bases between. This CDR3 has 12 amino acids. Germline-derived CDR1 and CDR2 are SEHNR and FQNEAQ (reference sequence). The DNA of the CDR3 is TGTGCCAGCAGCTTGGATTTACAGCCCCAGCATTTT. Protein product: CASSLDLQPQHF.

CDR3 nucleotide sequence: TGCGCCAGCAGTGAGGGTAGGGGAACGTTCTTC. This encodes CASSEGRGTFF. V is TRBV10-1 and J is TRBJ2-1; weak D call: TRBD1 (5 bases). The CDR3 covers 11 residues. CDR1 WNHNN and CDR2 SYGVQD come from the germline V gene (reference sequence). V lost 2 bases, J lost 15 bases, and 11 bases lay in between.

The rearrangement uses TRBV19 and TRBJ1-2; D is unclear. Germline V CDR1 and CDR2: LNHDA, SQIVND (reference sequence). V shed 5 bases and J shed 1 base, with 14 bases lying between them. The CDR3 runs 15 residues. The CDR3 region has the DNA TGTGCCAGTAGTGAGATAGGCGGGATTAACTATGGCTACACCTTC. Translated, it gives CASSEIGGINYGYTF.

The V call is TRBV30, the J call TRBJ1-6; a weak D match, TRBD1 (6 bases). Germline CDR1 GTSNPN, CDR2 SVGIG (reference sequence). Deletions cut 3 bases from V and 5 bases from J, with 11 bases between. The CDR3 has 14 residues. CDR3 DNA sequence: TGTGCCTGGAGGAGGGGGGGCAATAATTCACCCCTCCACTTT. This translates into CAWRRGGNNSPLHF.

The chain carries TRBV6-5 and TRBJ1-6; tentative D call: TRBD1 (5 bases). CDR1 is MNHEY, CDR2 SVGAGI, per germline. V was cut by 0 bases and J by 7 bases, with 7 bases left in between. The length of the CDR3 is 14 residues. The CDR3 here is CASSYSGTNSPLHF. The CDR3 DNA is TGTGCCAGCAGTTACTCGGGGACCAATTCACCCCTCCACTTT.

The chain links TRBV7-8 to TRBJ2-2; no definite D call. The germline V and J ends were trimmed by 6 bases and 2 bases, with 4 bases remaining between them. Germline CDR1 SGHVS, CDR2 FQNEAQ. This CDR3 is built from 12 residues. The CDR3 loop is CASRDNTGELFF. The CDR3 nucleotides are TGTGCCAGCAGAGATAACACCGGGGAGCTGTTTTTT.

This clone has just a few counts. The gene calls are TRBV7-9 and TRBJ1-1, with D unresolved. V was cut by 5 bases and J by 1 base, with 17 bases left in between. The CDR3 extends over 16 amino acids. The germline V gene encodes CDR1 SEHNR and CDR2 FQNEAQ (reference sequence). The CDR3 reads CASSPLRGFGNTEAFF. The CDR3 region has the DNA TGTGCCAGCAGCCCACTTCGGGGTTTCGGGAACACTGAAGCTTTCTTT.

V usage is TRBV4-1 and J usage is TRBJ2-1, with no clear D. The CDR3 is 15 amino acids. CDR1 MGHRA and CDR2 YSYEKL come from the germline V gene. V shed 2 bases and J shed 8 bases, with 16 bases lying between them. Written as DNA, the CDR3 is TGCGCCAGCAGCCAACAAATCGGGCCTCCAGATGAGCAGTTCTTC. Amino acids: CASSQQIGPPDEQFF.

The chain couples TRBV28 to TRBJ1-5; TRBD1 might be the D (5 bases). CDR1 and CDR2 from the germline V gene are MDHEN and SYDVKM. There are 13 residues in the CDR3. The germline V and J ends were trimmed by 1 base and 9 bases, with 10 bases remaining between them. CDR3 in amino acids: CASSLSRDLPQHF. CDR3 nucleotides: TGTGCCAGCAGTTTATCCAGGGACTTGCCCCAGCATTTT.

The chain recombines TRBV6-5 with TRBJ1-1; 8 bases agree with TRBD1. The ends lost 6 bases at V and 3 bases at J; junction bases unmatched: 6. This CDR3 spans 14 amino acids. Germline values: CDR1 MNHEY, CDR2 SVGAGI. The CDR3 nucleotides are TGTGCCAGCAGCAGAACAGGGGGTTACACTGAAGCTTTCTTT. This sequence encodes CASSRTGGYTEAFF.

The rearrangement uses TRBV6-5 and TRBJ1-5; tentatively, D is TRBD1 (6 bases). CDR1 and CDR2 from the germline V gene are MNHEY and SVGAGI. The V gene lost 7 bases and the J gene lost 0 bases, with 13 bases spanning the gap. The CDR3 is 15 residues long. CDR3 sequence: CASKTGFNSNQPQHF. The CDR3 coding sequence is TGTGCCAGCAAAACAGGGTTCAATAGCAATCAGCCCCAGCATTTT.

This sequence joins TRBV29-1 and TRBJ1-5; unclear D gene. Per germline, CDR1 SQVTM and CDR2 ANQGSEA. The CDR3 is made up of 13 amino acids. With 4 bases removed from V and 4 bases from J, the gap between germline ends came to 11 bases. CDR3 bases: TGCAGCGTTGGGGCTGGGAGGAATCAGCCCCAGCATTTT. This encodes CSVGAGRNQPQHF. Based on the CDR3 plus reference TRBV29-1 and TRBJ1-5, the full variable domain is SAVISQKPSRDICQRGTSLTIQCQVDSQVTMMFWYRQQPGQSLTLIATANQGSEATYESGFVIDKFPISRPNLTFSTLTVSNMSPEDSSIYLCSVGAGRNQPQHFGDGTRLSIL.

Sample share makes this clone medium-sized. The rearrangement links TRBV9 to TRBJ2-1; D is uncertain. V was cut by 0 bases and J by 7 bases, with 14 bases left in between. The CDR3 is 15 amino acids. Germline-derived CDR1 and CDR2 are SGDLS and YYNGEE. Written as DNA, the CDR3 is TGTGCCAGCAGCGTAGGTTGGGGAAACGAGAATGAGCAGTTCTTC. This encodes CASSVGWGNENEQFF.

This clone was picked up one time. The chain links TRBV5-4 to TRBJ2-1; 9 positions agree with TRBD2. Trimming at V came to 3 bases and at J to 5 bases, leaving 12 bases not matched to a gene. The CDR3 spans 17 residues. Germline CDR1 is SGHNT and CDR2 is YYREEE (reference sequence). In DNA, the CDR3 is TGTGCCAGCAGCTCCGCCCAGCCAGCGGGGGGCCACAATGAGCAGTTCTTC. Translated, it gives CASSSAQPAGGHNEQFF.

J is TRBJ2-2 and V is TRBV5-4; TRBD2 matches at 12 bases. Trimming removed 4 bases from V and 2 bases from J; junction bases left unmatched: 3. This CDR3 has 16 amino acids. The germline gives CDR1 SGHNT, CDR2 YYREEE (reference sequence). The CDR3 DNA reads TGTGCCAGCAGCGCTAGCGGGGGGGCCAACACCGGGGAGCTGTTTTTT. It is translated as CASSASGGANTGELFF.

The J gene is TRBJ1-1, the V gene TRBV5-1, with no clear D. The CDR3 runs 13 residues. The germline gives CDR1 SGHRS, CDR2 YFSETQ. V lost 4 bases to trimming and J lost 3 bases, with 10 bases between them. Written as DNA, the CDR3 is TGCGCCAGCAGCGAGTCCCCCTACACTGAAGCTTTCTTT. Protein: CASSESPYTEAFF.

This sequence joins TRBV27 and TRBJ2-5; TRBD2 matches 15 bases. Germline values: CDR1 MNHEY, CDR2 SMNVEV (reference sequence). The V segment lost 5 bases and the J segment 5 bases; nucleotides outside the gene matches: 6. The length of the CDR3 is 16 residues. This CDR3 is CASSPGLAGGWETQYF. The CDR3 bases are TGTGCCAGCAGTCCGGGACTAGCGGGGGGCTGGGAGACCCAGTACTTC.

The rearrangement joins TRBV7-2 to TRBJ2-7; TRBD2 might be the D (6 bases). CDR1 and CDR2 from the germline V gene are SGHTA and FQGNSA. CDR3 length: 12 amino acids. V was pared by 5 bases and J by 7 bases, with 12 bases between. Here the CDR3 reads CASSLWGGEQYF. CDR3 in DNA: TGTGCCAGCAGCCTATGGGGAGGAGAGCAGTACTTC. Using reference TRBV7-2 and TRBJ2-7 for the parts outside the CDR3, the full variable domain is GAGVSQSPSNKVTEKGKDVELRCDPISGHTALYWYRQSLGQGLEFLIYFQGNSAPDKSGLPSDRFSAERTGGSVSTLTIQRTQQEDSAVYLCASSLWGGEQYFGPGTRLTVT.

The CDR3 nucleotides are TGTGCCAGGGGGGTGAGCACAGATACGCAGTATTTT. This encodes CARGVSTDTQYF. The rearrangement joins TRBV2 to TRBJ2-3; D may correspond to TRBD1 or TRBD2 (5 bases each). Germline V CDR1 and CDR2: SNHLY, FYNNEI. This CDR3 region has 12 residues. Trimming cost V 9 bases and J 0 bases, with 7 bases left between them.

The chain recombines TRBV19 with TRBJ1-5; D gene ambiguous. Trimming removed 3 bases from V and 9 bases from J, with 12 bases in between. Germline-derived CDR1 and CDR2 are LNHDA and SQIVND (reference sequence). The CDR3 is 13 residues long. CDR3 region: CASSIVGYPPQHF. Written as DNA, the CDR3 is TGTGCCAGTAGTATCGTCGGGTATCCGCCCCAGCATTTT.

The chain employs TRBV5-1 and TRBJ2-3, with 11 bases fitting TRBD2. Germline loops: CDR1 SGHRS, CDR2 YFSETQ. Germline trimming cut 1 base from V and 1 base from J; bases unmatched to any gene: 5. The CDR3 covers 17 residues. CDR3 in amino acids: CASSLTVSGGGTDTQYF. DNA for the CDR3: TGCGCCAGCAGCTTGACTGTTAGCGGGGGGGGCACAGATACGCAGTATTTT.

The rearrangement joins TRBV30 to TRBJ1-3; D is undetermined. Trimming took off 7 bases at V and 4 bases at J, with 14 bases between the two ends. Germline loops: CDR1 GTSNPN, CDR2 SVGIG (reference sequence). The CDR3 has 13 residues. CDR3 region: CAYGETPGNTIYF. The CDR3 coding sequence is TGTGCCTACGGGGAAACCCCAGGAAACACCATATATTTT.

CDR3 DNA: TGTGCCAGCAGTTCTGAATTTAACTATGGCTACACCTTC. The encoded protein is CASSSEFNYGYTF. The chain is built from TRBV28 and TRBJ1-2, with no clear D. The CDR3 contains 13 residues. Looked up from germline, CDR1 is MDHEN and CDR2 is SYDVKM. Deletions cut 4 bases from V and 1 base from J, with 7 bases between.

This chain joins TRBV11-2 and TRBJ2-2; 10 nucleotides match TRBD2. The CDR3 has 17 amino acids. Per germline, CDR1 SGHAT and CDR2 FQNNGV. With V trimmed by 0 bases and J by 5 bases, 6 bases remained unmatched. CDR3 sequence: CASSLDASGGGTGELFF. The CDR3 DNA reads as TGTGCCAGCAGCTTAGATGCCAGCGGGGGGGGAACCGGGGAGCTGTTTTTT.

This clone was counted once. The rearrangement joins TRBV6-5 to TRBJ1-6, with 7 bases that match TRBD1. Germline CDR1 reads MNHEY; CDR2 reads SVGAGI. The V segment lost 6 bases and the J segment 10 bases; nucleotides outside the gene matches: 9. The CDR3 covers 14 residues. The CDR3 DNA is TGTGCCAGCAGCTTAGACAGGGCTGGATCACCCCTCCACTTT. This sequence encodes CASSLDRAGSPLHF.

There are a few counts of this clone. The chain joins TRBV3-1 (or the pseudogene TRBV3-2) to TRBJ2-1; D gene ambiguous. Trimming took off 0 bases at V and 1 base at J, with 4 bases between the two ends. The CDR3 consists of 14 residues. Germline V gene data show CDR1 as LGHDT and CDR2 as YNNKEL (reference sequence). In nucleotides, the CDR3 is TGTGCCAGCAGCCAAGAGGGGTCCTACAATGAGCAGTTCTTC. This sequence encodes CASSQEGSYNEQFF.

The chain is built from TRBV5-5 and TRBJ1-2, with TRBD1 identical over 8 bases. Per germline, CDR1 SGHKS and CDR2 YYEKEE (reference sequence). With 0 bases clipped from V and 3 bases from J, the junction kept 1 base outside the gene matches. This CDR3 spans 14 amino acids. CDR3 DNA sequence: TGTGCCAGCAGCTTGGGGACAGGGTACTATGGCTACACCTTC. This codes for CASSLGTGYYGYTF.

This chain links TRBV9 with TRBJ1-4, with TRBD1 as a possible D gene (5 bases). Germline V gives CDR1 SGDLS, CDR2 YYNGEE. V lost 5 bases and J lost 8, with 19 bases in between. CDR3 length equals 15 residues. The CDR3 nucleotides read TGTGCCAGCAGTCCTAGGGGCTTTGGGGACGAAAAACTGTTTTTT. Amino acid sequence: CASSPRGFGDEKLFF.

CDR3 bases: TGTGCCAGCAGCCAGGTCGGGCCCGGGGCCACTGAAGCTTTCTTT. Translated: CASSQVGPGATEAFF. The V and J genes are TRBV9 and TRBJ1-1; possible D gene TRBD1, 5 bases. CDR1 SGDLS and CDR2 YYNGEE come from the germline V gene. This CDR3 has 15 residues. The V end lost 4 bases, the J end lost 4 bases, and 17 bases lay between the germline ends.

This clone appeared a single time. CDR3 region: CASSLALGELGEKLFF. In DNA, the CDR3 is TGTGCCAGCAGCTTAGCGCTCGGGGAGCTCGGGGAAAAACTGTTTTTT. This chain joins TRBV7-9 and TRBJ1-4; the D is unclear. The CDR3 loop spans 16 amino acids. Trimming left V 0 bases short and J 8 bases short, with 16 bases between. Germline V gene data show CDR1 as SEHNR and CDR2 as FQNEAQ (reference sequence).

The gene calls are TRBV6-5 and TRBJ1-1; D unclear. The V gene's germline CDR1 is MNHEY and CDR2 SVGAGI. The CDR3 is made up of 14 amino acids. V dropped 3 bases and J dropped 3 bases, with 11 bases sitting between them. This CDR3 reads CASSYGLIYTEAFF. In nucleotides, the CDR3 is TGTGCCAGCAGTTATGGGCTCATTTACACTGAAGCTTTCTTT.

In its sample, this clone was seen a few times. The J gene is TRBJ2-7, the V gene TRBV30; 9 nucleotides agree with TRBD1. The CDR3 runs 16 residues. The V gene end was trimmed by 3 bases and the J gene end by 2 bases; junction bases not matched to a gene: 11. Germline V lookup: CDR1 GTSNPN, CDR2 SVGIG (reference sequence). Here the CDR3 DNA reads TGTGCCTGGAGAACTCCTCCCGGGACAGGGACCTACGAGCAGTACTTC. This encodes CAWRTPPGTGTYEQYF.